These T cell receptor beta chains were read from a single sample in a study of T cells in Graves' hyperthyroidism and ophthalmopathy. From the multiplex PCR reads, TCRdb called clonotypes with MiXCR, one entry per CDR3 protein. The sample includes 550,000 to 700,000 distinct CDR3 sequences, about half seen only once; the top ten take under 20%. The sequencing input was peripheral blood or thyroid tissue (not recorded which). These receptors were collected from an adult woman with Graves' disease, either hyperthyroidism or ophthalmopathy (not recorded which). Each CDR3 is given with its conserved first and last residue. A D gene is named only where the DNA matches it firmly. Not every row has a clone size; where given, it reads once, few, many or a size class.

j_gene	abundance	d_gene	v_gene	CDR3nt	CDR3aa
TRBJ2-2	NA	NA	TRBV7-2	TGTGCCAGCAGCTTAGGGGGATATATGAACACTGGGGAGCTGTTTTTT	CASSLGGYMNTGELFF
TRBJ1-2	many	NA	TRBV3-1	TGTGCCAGCAGCCCGCGACCGGGACTCTTTTTCCTCTATGGCTACACCTTC	CASSPRPGLFFLYGYTF
TRBJ2-5	NA	TRBD2	TRBV15	TGTGCCACCAGCAGTACGACTAGCGGGACCGCAGAGACCCAGTACTTC	CATSSTTSGTAETQYF
TRBJ1-6	many	TRBD1	TRBV12-3/TRBV12-4	TGTGCCAGCAGCGCTGACAGGGTGACTTCACCCCTCCACTTT	CASSADRVTSPLHF
TRBJ2-5	many	NA	TRBV12-3/TRBV12-4	TGTGCCAGCAACGTAGGGGAGGAGACCCAGTACTTC	CASNVGEETQYF
TRBJ1-1	NA	TRBD1	TRBV25-1	TGTGCCAGCAGTGAAGTACAGGGGGCTCAAGCTTTCTTT	CASSEVQGAQAFF
TRBJ1-1	NA	NA	TRBV20-1	TGCAGTGTCCCGTCGTGGTCGCAGGCTGAAGCTTTCTTT	CSVPSWSQAEAFF
TRBJ2-7	NA	TRBD1	TRBV10-3	TGTGCCGTCAGTTTTGGACAGGGCAACGAGCAGTACTTC	CAVSFGQGNEQYF
TRBJ2-7	many	TRBD1	TRBV5-1	TGCGCCAGCAGCCTGACAGGGGGCGATACGGGCGAGCAGTACTTC	CASSLTGGDTGEQYF
TRBJ1-1	many	NA	TRBV12-3/TRBV12-4	TGTGCCAGCAGTGGTGCTAGGGGCGACAGAGCTTTCTTT	CASSGARGDRAFF